What follows describes a single T cell receptor beta chain. Germline loops: CDR1 SGHRS, CDR2 YFSETQ. The V gene lost 4 bases and the J gene lost 2 bases, with 13 bases spanning the gap. This CDR3 is built from 14 residues. The data were taken from a study of blood T cell repertoires in COVID-19. On the study more broadly: Nucleic acid was either cDNA or gDNA, and it came from T cells, B-cell-depleted T cells, or PBMCs.

Assay used: immunoSEQ multiplex PCR; TCRdb lists only in-frame clones, some missing. Of under 300,000 clones in the sample, around 86% were seen once. Input material: peripheral blood. The J gene is TRBJ2-7, the V gene TRBV5-1; D might be TRBD2 (5 bases). The TCR sequence derives from a woman aged 60 to 75 with active or convalescent COVID-19. For the CDR3, the DNA is TGCGCCAGCAGCCCTGAAGGAGGCCCCTACGAGCAGTACTTC. Its translation is CASSPEGGPYEQYF.